The sequence of this T cell receptor (beta chain) was determined in a study of naive and memory T cell subsets. Regarding the study as a whole: Clonotypes are single alpha or beta chains, not paired receptors.

The beta constant-region primer was an equimolar mix of two oligonucleotides covering TRBC1 and TRBC2. Nested alpha and beta constant-region primers with the SP2 primer drove four PCR rounds on ligated cDNA. From the UMI-ligation and nested PCR reads, TCRdb called clonotypes with MiXCR, one entry per CDR3 protein. The profile covers over 30,000 distinct CDR3 sequences, with approximately 18% appearing a single time and 3% to 4% taken by the ten largest. The CDR3 runs to 12 residues. The V end was cut by 0 bases, the J end by 2 bases, with 2 bases between. In germline, CDR1 is SQVTM, CDR2 ANQGSEA. This clonotype has more than one count but fewer than ten. The antigen is not known. Four subsets defined by CD45RA and CD27 were sorted after CD3, CD4, CD8 and live/dead staining. Effector memory cells were sorted as CD45RA-CD27-, EMRA cells as CD45RA+CD27-.

This chain links TRBV29-1 with TRBJ1-5; the D is unclear. This clonotype was sampled from a human donor in good health. The sequencing sample was made of effector memory CD4+ T cells from blood. As for subset: effector memory, CD45RA- CD27-. The CDR3 region has the DNA TGCAGCGTTGAAGATGGCAATCAGCCCCAGCATTTT. Translation: CSVEDGNQPQHF.